This TCR beta chain stems from a study of cytomegalovirus exposure and HLA in healthy donors. The wider study: From 150 million to 200 million T cells, an earlier analysis saw approximately 120 million unique TCR beta sequences.

Notes on the study in general: The study labeled 164 TCR beta chains cytomegalovirus-associated.

PCR employed 60 Vbeta and 13 Jbeta primers. Assay: immunoSEQ multiplex PCR; the TCRdb copy retains only in-frame clones and omits some. The sample spans 95,000 to 150,000 clones; the ten largest clones claim about 2.2%. A remark on this clone: Its antigen remains unidentified.

The length of the CDR3 is 14 residues. With V trimmed by 5 bases and J by 4 bases, 3 bases remained unmatched. Germline assignment: CDR1 SEHNR and CDR2 FQNEAQ (reference sequence). The sequenced material came from PBMCs. This chain uses TRBV7-9 with TRBJ1-3; 9 bases align to TRBD1. The TCR sequence derives from a man between 35 and 55 years old in good health and CMV-seronegative. CDR3 residues: CASSTTGGGNTIYF. DNA for the CDR3: TGTGCCAGCAGCACGACAGGGGGGGGAAACACCATATATTTT.